This TCR beta chain originates from a study of OX40 agonist ivuxolimab in advanced cancers. For the study at large: Averaging roughly 60 years in age, with a range of about 20 to 90, the cohort was about 85% male. Prior anti-PD-1, anti-PD-L1 or anti-CTLA-4 therapy did not bar entry, and about 40% had some.

A word on this clone: Its matching antigen is unknown.

The table came from immunoSEQ multiplex PCR; TCRdb's copy has only in-frame clones and leaves some out. The sample contains about 59,000 clones, 84% of which appear only once. This CDR3 region has 14 residues. The ends lost 9 bases at V and 1 base at J; junction bases unmatched: 7. Germline-derived CDR1 and CDR2 are MNHEY and SMNVEV (reference sequence). Study-wide results and caveats: Dosing at 0.1 to 3.0 mg/kg was accompanied by clonal expansion of CD4+ and CD8+ blood T cells by week 6.

The clonotype comes from an adult with an advanced solid tumor such as melanoma, head and neck, liver or kidney cancer. This chain uses TRBV27 with TRBJ2-7, with 9 positions matching TRBD1. The input for sequencing was CD4+ or CD8+ T cells sorted from blood, taken in a trial of the OX40 agonist ivuxolimab. In DNA form, the CDR3 reads TGTGCCAGTTGGCGGACAGGGGAGTCCTACGAGCAGTACTTC. Protein product: CASWRTGESYEQYF.